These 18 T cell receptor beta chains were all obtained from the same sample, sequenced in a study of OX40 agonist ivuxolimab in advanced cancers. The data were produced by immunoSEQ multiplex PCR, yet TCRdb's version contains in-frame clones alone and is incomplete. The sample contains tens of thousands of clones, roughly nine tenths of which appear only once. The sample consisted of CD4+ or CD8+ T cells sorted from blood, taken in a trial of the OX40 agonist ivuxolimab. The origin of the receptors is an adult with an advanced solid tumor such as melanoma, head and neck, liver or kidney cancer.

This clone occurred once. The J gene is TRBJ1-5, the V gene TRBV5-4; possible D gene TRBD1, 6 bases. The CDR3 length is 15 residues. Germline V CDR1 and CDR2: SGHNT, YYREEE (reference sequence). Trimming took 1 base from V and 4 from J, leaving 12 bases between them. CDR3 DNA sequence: TGTGCCAGCAGCTTGAGGGGGGCACCTAATCAGCCCCAGCATTTT. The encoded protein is CASSLRGAPNQPQHF.

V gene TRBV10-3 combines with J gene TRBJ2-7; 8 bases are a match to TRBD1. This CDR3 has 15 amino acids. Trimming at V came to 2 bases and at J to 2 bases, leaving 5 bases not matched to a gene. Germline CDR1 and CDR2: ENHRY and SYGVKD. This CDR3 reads CAISETKDRAYEQYV. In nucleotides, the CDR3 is TGTGCCATCAGTGAGACGAAGGACAGGGCCTACGAGCAGTACGTC.

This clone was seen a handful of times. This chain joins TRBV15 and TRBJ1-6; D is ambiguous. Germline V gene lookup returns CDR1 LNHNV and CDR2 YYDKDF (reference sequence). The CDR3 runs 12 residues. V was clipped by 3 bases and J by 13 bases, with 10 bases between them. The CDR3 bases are TGTGCCACCAGCAGGGAGGTATCCCCCCTCCACTTT. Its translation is CATSREVSPLHF.

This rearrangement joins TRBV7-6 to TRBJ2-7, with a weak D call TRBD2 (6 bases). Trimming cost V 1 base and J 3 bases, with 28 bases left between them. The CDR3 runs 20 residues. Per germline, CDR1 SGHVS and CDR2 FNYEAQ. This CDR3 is CASSLGGWGEVGPGDYEQYV. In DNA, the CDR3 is TGTGCCAGCAGCTTAGGGGGCTGGGGGGAGGTAGGCCCCGGGGACTACGAGCAGTACGTC.

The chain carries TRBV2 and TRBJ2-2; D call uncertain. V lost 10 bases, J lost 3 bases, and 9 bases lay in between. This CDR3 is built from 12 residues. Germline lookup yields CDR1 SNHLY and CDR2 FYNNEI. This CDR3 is CAIRTDTGELFF. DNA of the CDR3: TGTGCCATCAGGACGGACACCGGGGAGCTGTTTTTT.

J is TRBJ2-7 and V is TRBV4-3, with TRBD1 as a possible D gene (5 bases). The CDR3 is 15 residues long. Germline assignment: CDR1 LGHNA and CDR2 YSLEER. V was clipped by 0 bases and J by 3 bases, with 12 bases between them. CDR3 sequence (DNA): TGCGCCAGCAGCCAAGATCAGGGCAGGAACTACGAGCAGTACTTC. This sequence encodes CASSQDQGRNYEQYF.

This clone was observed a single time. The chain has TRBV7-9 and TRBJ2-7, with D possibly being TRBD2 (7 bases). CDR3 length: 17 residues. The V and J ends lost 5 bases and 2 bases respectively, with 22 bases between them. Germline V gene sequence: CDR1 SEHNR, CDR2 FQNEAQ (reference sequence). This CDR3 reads CASSPTGGQGGAYEQYV. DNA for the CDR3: TGTGCCAGCAGCCCTACCGGGGGCCAAGGGGGGGCCTACGAGCAGTACGTC.

Written as DNA, the CDR3 is TGCGCCAGCAGCCACCGGGACCTCGGATCGGAGGAGCAGTACTTC. Protein: CASSHRDLGSEEQYF. V and J are TRBV4-1 and TRBJ2-7; the D call may be TRBD1 or TRBD2 (5 bases each). This CDR3 has 15 amino acids. V was pared by 3 bases and J by 7 bases, with 19 bases between. Looked up from germline, CDR1 is MGHRA and CDR2 is YSYEKL.

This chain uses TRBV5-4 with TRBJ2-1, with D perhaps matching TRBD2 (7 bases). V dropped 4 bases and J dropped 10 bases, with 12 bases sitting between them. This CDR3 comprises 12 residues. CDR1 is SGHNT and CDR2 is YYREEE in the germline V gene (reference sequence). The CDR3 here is CASSPGGHEQFF. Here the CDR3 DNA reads TGTGCCAGCAGCCCCGGGGGGCACGAGCAGTTCTTC.

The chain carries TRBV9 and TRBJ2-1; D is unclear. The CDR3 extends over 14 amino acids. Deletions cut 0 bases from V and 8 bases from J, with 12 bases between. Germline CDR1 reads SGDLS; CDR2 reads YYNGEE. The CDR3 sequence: CASSVGGSSYEQFF. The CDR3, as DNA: TGTGCCAGCAGCGTAGGGGGTAGTTCATATGAGCAGTTCTTC.

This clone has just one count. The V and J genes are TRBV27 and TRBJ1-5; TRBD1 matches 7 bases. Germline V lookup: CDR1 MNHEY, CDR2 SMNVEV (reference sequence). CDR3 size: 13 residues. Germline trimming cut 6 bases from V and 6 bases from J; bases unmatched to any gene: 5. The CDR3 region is CASRAWDSQPQHF. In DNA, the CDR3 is TGTGCCAGCAGGGCATGGGACAGTCAGCCCCAGCATTTT.

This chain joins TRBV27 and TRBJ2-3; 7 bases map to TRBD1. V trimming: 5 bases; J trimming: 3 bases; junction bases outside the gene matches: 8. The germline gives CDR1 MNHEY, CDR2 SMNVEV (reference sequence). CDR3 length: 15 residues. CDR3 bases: TGTGCCAGCAGTCCTAGACAGGGACGGACAGATACGCAGTATTTT. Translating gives CASSPRQGRTDTQYF.

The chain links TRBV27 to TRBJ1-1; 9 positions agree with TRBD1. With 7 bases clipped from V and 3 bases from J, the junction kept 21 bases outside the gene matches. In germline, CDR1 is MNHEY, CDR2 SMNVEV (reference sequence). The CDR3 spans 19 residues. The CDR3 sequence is CASTARTGVIGLLDTEAFF. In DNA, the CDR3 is TGTGCCAGCACCGCCCGGACAGGGGTAATAGGGTTGTTGGACACTGAAGCTTTCTTT.

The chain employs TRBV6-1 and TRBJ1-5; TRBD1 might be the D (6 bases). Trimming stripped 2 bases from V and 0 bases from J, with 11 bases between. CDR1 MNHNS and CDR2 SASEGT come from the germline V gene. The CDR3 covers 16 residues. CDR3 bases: TGTGCCAGCAGTGAAACATGGACAGTTAGCAATCAGCCCCAGCATTTT. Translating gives CASSETWTVSNQPQHF.

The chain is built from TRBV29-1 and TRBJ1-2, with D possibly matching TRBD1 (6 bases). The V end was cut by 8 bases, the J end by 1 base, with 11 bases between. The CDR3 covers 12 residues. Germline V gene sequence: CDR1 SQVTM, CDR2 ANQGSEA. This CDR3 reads CSPWTVNYGYTF. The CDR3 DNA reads TGCAGCCCCTGGACAGTTAACTATGGCTACACCTTC.

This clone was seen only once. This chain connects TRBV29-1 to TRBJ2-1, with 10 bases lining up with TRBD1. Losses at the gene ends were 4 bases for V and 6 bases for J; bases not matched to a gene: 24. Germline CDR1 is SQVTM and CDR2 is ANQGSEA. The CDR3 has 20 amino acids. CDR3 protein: CSVGLSDLASGTGVFNEQFF. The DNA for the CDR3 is TGCAGCGTTGGATTATCTGATCTGGCTTCAGGGACAGGGGTTTTCAATGAGCAGTTCTTC.

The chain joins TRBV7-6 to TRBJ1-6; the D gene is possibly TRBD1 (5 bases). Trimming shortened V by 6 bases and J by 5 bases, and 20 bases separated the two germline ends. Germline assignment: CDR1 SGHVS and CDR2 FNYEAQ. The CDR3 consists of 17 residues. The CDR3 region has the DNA TGTGCCAGCAGGTTGATCAGGGTAATAGCTCATAATTCACCCCTCCACTTT. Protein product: CASRLIRVIAHNSPLHF.

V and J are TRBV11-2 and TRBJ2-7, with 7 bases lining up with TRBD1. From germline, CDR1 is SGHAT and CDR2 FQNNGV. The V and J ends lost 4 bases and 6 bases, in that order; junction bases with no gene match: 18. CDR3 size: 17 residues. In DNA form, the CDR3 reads TGTGCCAGCAGCTCAGAGGATCTGACAGGGAGTTTCGCCGAGCAGTACGTC. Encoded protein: CASSSEDLTGSFAEQYV.